This entry lists 18 T cell receptor beta chains sequenced from one sample in a study of T cells after yellow fever vaccination. TCRdb fed the 5' RACE reads into MiXCR, producing one record per CDR3 protein. The sample includes just under 600,000 distinct CDR3 sequences, about 13% of them seen just once. Material: PBMCs, obtained on the day of the yellow fever booster vaccination. The receptors originated from a man aged 25 to 40 who received the YFV17D yellow fever vaccine.

A few counts support this clonotype. V and J are TRBV20-1 and TRBJ2-5, with a weak D call TRBD2 (5 bases). This CDR3 region has 12 residues. Germline V gene lookup returns CDR1 DFQATT and CDR2 SNEGSKA (reference sequence). CDR3: CSGVGSEKTQYF. DNA of the CDR3: TGCAGCGGGGTGGGATCGGAAAAGACCCAGTACTTC.

This clonotype has more than one count but fewer than ten. J is TRBJ2-3 and V is TRBV7-9; a weak D match, TRBD2 (6 bases). CDR1 is SEHNR, CDR2 FQNEAQ, per germline (reference sequence). The V gene lost 1 base and the J gene lost 1 base, with 18 bases spanning the gap. This CDR3 has 18 amino acids. This CDR3 reads CASSLEGYGLSGTDTQYF. In nucleotides, the CDR3 is TGTGCCAGCAGCTTAGAAGGTTATGGACTATCGGGCACAGATACGCAGTATTTT.

The gene calls are TRBV12-3 or TRBV12-4 and TRBJ2-4; D may be TRBD2 (5 bases). Trimming cost V 0 bases and J 15 bases, with 15 bases left between them. The CDR3 is 13 residues long. CDR3 nucleotide sequence: TGTGCCAGCAGTTTAGCGGCGGGCCGACTGCGGTACTTC. It specifies CASSLAAGRLRYF.

This clonotype was counted once. V gene TRBV19 combines with J gene TRBJ2-7, with D unresolved. Germline CDR1 and CDR2: LNHDA and SQIVND (reference sequence). The CDR3 runs to 13 residues. Trimming removed 3 bases from V and 3 bases from J, with 9 bases in between. This CDR3 is CASSIRPNYEQYF. CDR3 sequence (DNA): TGTGCCAGTAGTATTAGACCGAACTACGAGCAGTACTTC. Complete variable domain (other parts from reference TRBV19 and TRBJ2-7): DGGITQSPKYLFRKEGQNVTLSCEQNLNHDAMYWYRQDPGQGLRLIYYSQIVNDFQKGDIAEGYSVSREKKESFPLTVTSAQKNPTAFYLCASSIRPNYEQYFGPGTRLTVT.

V usage is TRBV6-2 or TRBV6-3 and J usage is TRBJ2-7; 7 positions agree with TRBD1. Germline V gene data show CDR1 as MNHEY and CDR2 as SVGEGT. The J segment lost 5 bases and the V segment lost 10 bases, leaving 14 bases of the junction unmatched. The CDR3 loop spans 14 amino acids. CDR3: CATRTGLQRNEQYF. The CDR3 DNA sequence: TGTGCCACCCGGACAGGCCTCCAGAGGAACGAGCAGTACTTC.

The genes are TRBV20-1 and TRBJ1-1; D is possibly TRBD1 (5 bases). The CDR3 has 14 residues. V lost 5 bases and J 2 bases, leaving 15 bases between the germline ends. Germline-derived CDR1 and CDR2 are DFQATT and SNEGSKA (reference sequence). DNA for the CDR3: TGCAGTGCTGGGCGGGAGACAGCAAACACTGAAGCTTTCTTT. Encoded protein: CSAGRETANTEAFF.

The chain is built from TRBV20-1 and TRBJ1-1, with 9 bases aligning to TRBD1. The trim removed 2 bases at V and 2 bases at J, leaving 6 bases unmatched. Germline CDR1 DFQATT, CDR2 SNEGSKA (reference sequence). The CDR3 extends over 15 amino acids. This CDR3 is CSARRKGQGNTEAFF. The CDR3 coding sequence is TGCAGTGCTAGACGAAAGGGACAGGGCAACACTGAAGCTTTCTTT.

This clonotype was seen more than once but under ten times. The CDR3 DNA follows: TGTGCCAGCACCCCGGGACTAGAGGGTAATGAGCAGTTCTTC. It yields the protein CASTPGLEGNEQFF. The chain carries TRBV12-3 or TRBV12-4 and TRBJ2-1; 8 bases are a match to TRBD2. The J segment lost 7 bases and the V segment lost 7 bases, leaving 9 bases of the junction unmatched. This CDR3 contains 14 residues.

This clonotype was seen more than once but under ten times. The chain carries TRBV18 and TRBJ1-3, with 8 bases that match TRBD1. The CDR3 loop spans 15 amino acids. The junction had 8 bases not matched to a gene; V was cut back by 4 bases and J by 6 bases. Germline CDR1 reads KGHSH; CDR2 reads LQKENI. CDR3 residues: CASSHGQGSENTIYF. The DNA of the CDR3 is TGTGCCAGCTCACACGGACAGGGCTCCGAAAACACCATATATTTT.

The V gene is TRBV7-9, the J gene TRBJ2-5, with unresolved D. Germline CDR1 SEHNR, CDR2 FQNEAQ (reference sequence). V lost 1 base and J lost 5, with 5 bases in between. The CDR3 runs to 12 residues. CDR3 nucleotides: TGTGCCAGCAGCTTAGAATTGGAGACCCAGTACTTC. This gives the protein CASSLELETQYF.

V usage is TRBV10-2 and J usage is TRBJ2-5; TRBD2 is a possible D gene (5 bases). V was trimmed by 2 bases and J by 2 bases, leaving 9 bases between them. The CDR3 runs 14 residues. Per germline, CDR1 WSHSY and CDR2 SAAADI. CDR3 sequence: CASSELALQETQYF. CDR3 in DNA: TGCGCCAGCAGTGAGCTAGCTCTTCAAGAGACCCAGTACTTC.

This clonotype was detected a few times. The J gene is TRBJ1-1, the V gene TRBV7-9; 7 nucleotides line up with TRBD1. Germline CDR1 SEHNR, CDR2 FQNEAQ (reference sequence). This CDR3 contains 13 residues. The V gene end was trimmed by 5 bases and the J gene end by 4 bases; junction bases not matched to a gene: 4. The CDR3 region is CASSRQGITEAFF. The CDR3 DNA reads as TGTGCCAGCAGCCGACAGGGAATCACTGAAGCTTTCTTT.

This clonotype occurred many times. The rearrangement uses TRBV6-6 and TRBJ2-1, with a possible D match to TRBD1 (5 bases). There are 12 residues in the CDR3. V was shortened by 6 bases and J by 6 bases, with 9 bases between the two germline ends. Germline V gene data show CDR1 as MNHNY and CDR2 as SVGAGI (reference sequence). CDR3 DNA: TGTGCCAGCAGCCAAGACAGCAATGAGCAGTTCTTC. This sequence encodes CASSQDSNEQFF.

This clonotype was counted only a few times. The rearrangement links TRBV2 to TRBJ2-1; 8 nucleotides agree with TRBD1. After removal of 5 bases from V and 6 bases from J, the junction contained 3 bases not matched to a gene. Germline assignment: CDR1 SNHLY and CDR2 FYNNEI. The CDR3 is 13 residues long. Written as DNA, the CDR3 is TGTGCCAGCAGTAGGACAGGGACCAATGAGCAGTTCTTC. It is translated as CASSRTGTNEQFF.

This clonotype was counted between two and nine times. CDR3 sequence (DNA): TGTGCCAGCAGCTTAGCGCGGTTGTCTGGCTACACCTTC. Translation gives CASSLARLSGYTF. The genes are TRBV7-8 and TRBJ1-2, with no clear D. This CDR3 has 13 amino acids. Germline V gene sequence: CDR1 SGHVS, CDR2 FQNEAQ. V was pared by 0 bases and J by 7 bases, with 9 bases between.

The V call is TRBV20-1, the J call TRBJ2-7, with a possible D match to TRBD2 (7 bases). The V gene lost 5 bases and the J gene lost 6 bases, with 23 bases spanning the gap. The CDR3 runs to 15 residues. Germline V gene data show CDR1 as DFQATT and CDR2 as SNEGSKA (reference sequence). This CDR3 is CSAPRGATRMGEQYF. DNA for the CDR3: TGCAGTGCTCCCCGGGGGGCTACGAGGATGGGCGAGCAGTACTTC.

This clonotype came up many times. The chain combines TRBV7-8 with TRBJ2-1; D is unclear. Trimming left V 3 bases short and J 0 bases short, with 6 bases between. CDR1 is SGHVS and CDR2 is FQNEAQ in the germline V gene. The CDR3 is made up of 14 amino acids. CDR3: CASSFTNSYNEQFF. Written as DNA, the CDR3 is TGTGCCAGCAGCTTCACAAACTCCTACAATGAGCAGTTCTTC.

The V gene is TRBV10-3, the J gene TRBJ1-6; D is possibly TRBD1 (5 bases). This CDR3 comprises 13 residues. V was trimmed by 11 bases and J by 6 bases, leaving 14 bases between them. CDR1 and CDR2 (germline): ENHRY, SYGVKD. The CDR3 spells CAGGGYGNSPLHF. Here the CDR3 DNA reads TGTGCCGGTGGGGGGTACGGTAATTCACCCCTCCACTTT.